The clone carrying this T cell receptor (beta chain) was seen repeatedly, ten times or more. The antigen remains unidentified. TCRdb fed the 5' RACE reads into MiXCR, producing one record per CDR3 protein. The table has about 4,200 distinct CDR3 sequences, about 5.7% seen once. This entry is derived from a study of spatial heterogeneity in lung cancer. Whole-study findings and limits: Higher tumor mutation counts went along with higher counts of expanded intratumoral alpha and beta TCRs.

Per germline, CDR1 DFQATT and CDR2 SNEGSKA (reference sequence). This CDR3 spans 13 amino acids. Trimming cost V 6 bases and J 5 bases; bases outside gene matches: 8. Time point noted: sample taken at primary tumor resection. Samples came from approximately 65 TRACERx patients with untreated early-stage lung cancer. This clonotype was obtained from a male donor with early-stage non-small cell lung cancer. The material was lung tumor tissue, obtained at surgery. V gene TRBV20-1 combines with J gene TRBJ2-5, with 8 positions matching TRBD2. CDR3 sequence reads: CSARPRGEETQYF. As DNA, the CDR3 is TGCAGTGCCCGGCCGCGGGGGGAGGAGACCCAGTACTTC.